The 15 T cell receptor beta chains below were found in one sample sequenced in a study of T cell repertoires in cytomegalovirus infection. One entry per CDR3 protein, called by TCRdb with MiXCR from the reads. The sample carries about half a million distinct CDR3 sequences, about 33% recorded once. Which antigens these TCRs recognize remains unknown. The starting material was cultured PBMCs, obtained from culture after CMV antigen stimulation. These TCRs come from a human donor in good health (CMV status not recorded). Some clones in this sample may be carry-over from other donors' samples.

The chain employs TRBV4-3 and TRBJ2-1; 10 bases map to TRBD2. Unmatched junction bases numbered 13, after V lost 1 base and J lost 7 bases. The CDR3 is 18 residues long. Germline V gene lookup returns CDR1 LGHNA and CDR2 YSLEER. The CDR3 loop reads CASSQAPHSSGSSNEQFF. In DNA, the CDR3 is TGCGCCAGCAGCCAAGCACCTCACTCTAGCGGGAGTTCGAATGAGCAGTTCTTC.

In its sample, this clonotype was seen a few times. The V call is TRBV6-1, the J call TRBJ2-7, with 10 bases identical to TRBD2. After removal of 7 bases from V and 2 bases from J, the junction contained 5 bases not matched to a gene. Looked up from germline, CDR1 is MNHNS and CDR2 is SASEGT. The CDR3 is made up of 14 amino acids. The CDR3 coding sequence is TGTGCCAGCACCGCCCTAGCGGGGGCCTACGAGCAGTACGTC. This translates into CASTALAGAYEQYV.

There are many counts of this clonotype. The DNA for the CDR3 is TGCGCCAGCAGTCCTACTAGCGGGAGATACAATGAGCAGTTCTTC. Its protein product is CASSPTSGRYNEQFF. The chain is built from TRBV5-1 and TRBJ2-1; 11 nucleotides line up with TRBD2. The germline V gene encodes CDR1 SGHRS and CDR2 YFSETQ. The ends lost 5 bases at V and 4 bases at J; junction bases unmatched: 5. This CDR3 is 15 amino acids long.

This clonotype showed up just a few times. The chain links TRBV7-2 to TRBJ2-5; 7 bases agree with TRBD1. The CDR3 is 15 amino acids. Germline V gene data show CDR1 as SGHTA and CDR2 as FQGNSA. V was clipped by 3 bases and J by 1 base; unmatched bases: 5. The CDR3 reads CASSFRQGPQETQYF. CDR3 nucleotides: TGTGCCAGCAGCTTCAGACAGGGCCCCCAAGAGACCCAGTACTTC.

This clonotype has a single count. The V gene is TRBV10-3, the J gene TRBJ2-5; 9 bases are shared with TRBD2. V lost 8 bases to trimming and J lost 2 bases; unmatched junction nucleotides: 6. The CDR3 spans 14 residues. Per germline, CDR1 ENHRY and CDR2 SYGVKD. The CDR3 bases are TGTGCCATCGGAGCGGGAGGCCCTCAAGAGACCCAGTACTTC. Translation gives CAIGAGGPQETQYF.

This clonotype was recorded a few times. The chain joins TRBV7-8 to TRBJ2-3; D might be TRBD2 (6 bases). CDR1 and CDR2 from the germline V gene are SGHVS and FQNEAQ. Between the trimmed V and J ends, which lost 5 bases and 3 bases, there was a span of 18 bases. This CDR3 spans 16 amino acids. The CDR3 DNA reads TGTGCCAGCAGCCCCCCCCGGGACTCTTCGACAGATACGCAGTATTTT. It yields the protein CASSPPRDSSTDTQYF.

The CDR3 protein is CASILTGTLEANYGYTF. CDR3 DNA: TGTGCCAGTATCCTTACAGGGACACTCGAAGCTAACTATGGCTACACCTTC. The rearrangement links TRBV19 to TRBJ1-2, with D possibly being TRBD1 (6 bases). CDR3 length: 17 amino acids. CDR1 LNHDA and CDR2 SQIVND come from the germline V gene (reference sequence). V shed 7 bases and J shed 0 bases, with 21 bases lying between them.

The genes are TRBV6-2 or TRBV6-3 and TRBJ1-4; D is uncertain. Germline V gene data show CDR1 as MNHEY and CDR2 as SVGEGT. V lost 2 bases and J 8 bases, leaving 15 bases between the germline ends. The CDR3 totals 15 residues. The CDR3 here is CASSYNRLRTEKLFF. For the CDR3, the DNA is TGTGCCAGCAGTTACAATCGTCTTAGGACGGAAAAACTGTTTTTT.

V is TRBV4-1 and J is TRBJ1-2; D might be TRBD1 (6 bases). The CDR3 sequence is 15 residues long. Trimming removed 4 bases from V and 3 bases from J, with 15 bases in between. From germline, CDR1 is MGHRA and CDR2 YSYEKL. The CDR3 sequence is CASSRGQLLDYGYTF. The CDR3 DNA reads as TGCGCCAGCAGCCGGGGACAACTACTCGACTATGGCTACACCTTC.

The V call is TRBV2, the J call TRBJ1-1, with D tentatively TRBD1 (5 bases). Trimming cost V 6 bases and J 5 bases, with 13 bases left between them. Germline V gives CDR1 SNHLY, CDR2 FYNNEI. This CDR3 comprises 13 residues. Written as DNA, the CDR3 is TGTGCCAGCAGGGGGGGGGGGTTTACTGAAGCTTTCTTT. Translating it yields CASRGGGFTEAFF.

This clonotype was counted at least ten times. This sequence joins TRBV12-3 or TRBV12-4 and TRBJ1-5, with 7 bases identical to TRBD1. There are 15 residues in the CDR3. Trimming removed 1 base from V and 4 bases from J; junction bases left unmatched: 4. CDR3 sequence: CASSLGAGGNQPQHF. CDR3 DNA: TGTGCCAGCAGTTTAGGGGCAGGGGGGAATCAGCCCCAGCATTTT.

This chain links TRBV5-8 with TRBJ2-1; 8 bases map to TRBD1. From germline, CDR1 is SGHTS and CDR2 YDEGEE. The trim removed 5 bases at V and 9 bases at J, leaving 4 bases unmatched. This CDR3 has 12 amino acids. In nucleotides, the CDR3 is TGTGCCAGCAGAATCAGGGGGCGTGAGCAGTTCTTC. Translating gives CASRIRGREQFF. Variable domain in full (rest from reference TRBV5-8 and TRBJ2-1): EAGVTQSPTHLIKTRGQQATLRCSPISGHTSVYWYQQALGLGLQFLLWYDEGEERNRGNFPPRFSGRQFPNYSSELNVNALELEDSALYLCASRIRGREQFFGPGTRLTVL.

This clonotype showed up just a few times. The chain is built from TRBV5-1 and TRBJ1-1, with TRBD1 matching 8 bases. There are 14 residues in the CDR3. Trimming at V came to 1 base and at J to 5 bases, leaving 4 bases not matched to a gene. Germline-derived CDR1 and CDR2 are SGHRS and YFSETQ. CDR3 in amino acids: CASSLNGQGTEAFF. As DNA, the CDR3 is TGCGCCAGCAGCTTGAACGGACAGGGTACTGAAGCTTTCTTT. The full variable domain, in which reference TRBV5-1 and TRBJ1-1 provide the parts outside the CDR3, is KAGVTQTPRYLIKTRGQQVTLSCSPISGHRSVSWYQQTPGQGLQFLFEYFSETQRNKGNFPGRFSGRQFSNSRSEMNVSTLELGDSALYLCASSLNGQGTEAFFGQGTRLTVV.

Turning to this clonotype: A junction boundary mismatches the germline segment, possibly from a read error. The chain recombines TRBV4-1 with TRBJ2-7; D may match TRBD1 or TRBD2 (6 bases each). CDR1 and CDR2 (germline): MGHRA, YSYEKL. This CDR3 has 15 amino acids. This CDR3 is CASSQGLGGSYEQYF. The CDR3 DNA reads as TGTGCCAGCAGCCAAGGGTTAGGGGGGAGTTACGAGCAGTACTTC.

The CDR3 DNA reads TGTGCCATCAGGCCGGGACTAGCGAGGAACAGCACAGATACGCAGTATTTT. Protein sequence: CAIRPGLARNSTDTQYF. The V call is TRBV10-3, the J call TRBJ2-3; TRBD2 aligns across 10 bases. This CDR3 spans 17 amino acids. Germline V lookup: CDR1 ENHRY, CDR2 SYGVKD. Trimming cost V 6 bases and J 0 bases; bases outside gene matches: 9.